This T cell receptor beta chain was recorded in a study of blood T cell repertoires in COVID-19. Study information: PBMCs, B-cell-depleted T cells, or T cells were the source of the cDNA or gDNA that made up the material.

In the authors' workflow: Reference gene primers were amplified, and this amplification served to estimate nucleated cell counts. TCRdb's copy holds only in-frame clones and misses some; the assay was immunoSEQ multiplex PCR. The V and J calls and the clone size are those of that table, but D and trimming were determined from the DNA. The sample lists about 310,000 clones; around 86% were seen once. V lost 3 bases and J 0 bases, leaving 14 bases between the germline ends. CDR3 length: 17 amino acids. CDR1 and CDR2 from the germline V gene are KGHSH and LQKENI. The TCR sequence derives from a man aged 45-65 years with active or convalescent COVID-19. Sequenced sample: peripheral blood. The gene calls are TRBV18 and TRBJ1-4; D unclear. CDR3 amino acids: CASSPGRDIATNEKLFF. CDR3 nucleotide sequence: TGTGCCAGCTCACCTGGACGGGATATAGCAACTAATGAAAAACTGTTTTTT. Looking up the rest from reference TRBV18 and TRBJ1-4 gives the full variable domain: NAGVMQNPRHLVRRRGQEARLRCSPMKGHSHVYWYRQLPEEGLKFMVYLQKENIIDESGMPKERFSAEFPKEGPSILRIQQVVRGDSAAYFCASSPGRDIATNEKLFFGSGTQLSVL.